The clone carrying this T cell receptor beta chain was found a few times. No antigen is known for it. The CDR3 is made up of 14 amino acids. V lost 4 bases, J lost 4 bases, and 14 bases lay in between. Germline V gene sequence: CDR1 SGDLS, CDR2 YYNGEE. Using constant-segment primers, 5'RACE produced TCR alpha and TCR beta cDNA libraries carrying sample barcodes and UMIs. TCRdb recomputed calls from the 5' RACE reads with MiXCR, one row per CDR3 protein. The sample holds roughly 450,000 distinct CDR3 sequences, about a sixth seen once. This record belongs to a study of T-cell memory formation after mild COVID-19. Study-wide findings and caveats: Clones that contracted clustered mainly in CM and EM if CD4+ and in EMRA if CD8+. CD4/CD8 balance characterized clones contracting day 15 to 85, and CD4+ skew characterized later expanders.

The chain recombines TRBV9 with TRBJ1-2; D may be TRBD1 (6 bases). The source material was PBMCs or a T cell subset sorted from them (not recorded which). This receptor was obtained from a man in his late teens or twenties who had mild COVID-19 (a few samples of this study predate the infection). Cell type and time point are not known. CDR3 bases: TGTGCCAGCAGCCCCCGTTTAGGGGGCTATGGCTACACCTTC. Residues: CASSPRLGGYGYTF.